These 31 T cell receptor beta chains were all obtained from the same sample, sequenced in a study of blood T cell repertoires in COVID-19. Clones were sequenced by immunoSEQ multiplex PCR, and TCRdb holds only the in-frame ones, with some missing. The sample yields 200,000 to 300,000 clones, about nine tenths seen once. Sequenced material: peripheral blood. These receptors were taken from a woman aged 40 to 50 who had recovered from COVID-19.

The genes are TRBV10-3 and TRBJ2-3; 7 bases are shared with TRBD1. This CDR3 is 16 amino acids long. With 3 bases clipped from V and 2 bases from J, the junction kept 8 bases outside the gene matches. Germline loops: CDR1 ENHRY, CDR2 SYGVKD. The CDR3 is CAISDPGRGSTDTQYF. CDR3 in DNA: TGTGCCATCAGTGACCCCGGCAGGGGGTCCACAGATACGCAGTATTTT.

This rearrangement joins TRBV4-3 to TRBJ2-7, with a tentative D call TRBD2 (6 bases). Trimming took off 4 bases at V and 2 bases at J, with 12 bases between the two ends. Germline V CDR1 and CDR2: LGHNA, YSLEER. The CDR3 loop spans 14 amino acids. CDR3 nucleotide sequence: TGCGCCAGCAGCCCCCAGCGGGCCGCCTACGAGCAGTACTTC. It is translated as CASSPQRAAYEQYF.

The chain recombines TRBV12-3 or TRBV12-4 with TRBJ2-5; D is perhaps TRBD2 (5 bases). CDR3 length: 13 amino acids. Trimming shortened V by 7 bases and J by 2 bases, and 11 bases separated the two germline ends. The CDR3: CASTLSGQETQYF. The CDR3 nucleotides are TGTGCCAGCACCCTATCGGGACAAGAGACCCAGTACTTC.

V is TRBV6-5 and J is TRBJ2-7, with TRBD1 identical over 7 bases. The CDR3 is 14 residues long. Germline V gene sequence: CDR1 MNHEY, CDR2 SVGAGI. The V and J ends lost 6 bases and 2 bases, in that order; junction bases with no gene match: 7. The CDR3 spells CASRERGGPYEQYF. CDR3 DNA sequence: TGTGCCAGCAGGGAGCGAGGGGGCCCCTACGAGCAGTACTTC.

The V gene is TRBV7-8, the J gene TRBJ1-3; possible D gene TRBD1, 6 bases. Trimming cost V 3 bases and J 0 bases, with 12 bases left between them. There are 16 residues in the CDR3. The germline V gene encodes CDR1 SGHVS and CDR2 FQNEAQ. The CDR3 sequence: CASSLGGTSSGNTIYF. CDR3 DNA: TGTGCCAGCAGCTTGGGGGGGACAAGCTCTGGAAACACCATATATTTT. Looking up the rest from reference TRBV7-8 and TRBJ1-3 gives the full variable domain: GAGVSQSPRYKVAKRGQDVALRCDPISGHVSLFWYQQALGQGPEFLTYFQNEAQLDKSGLPSDRFFAERPEGSVSTLKIQRTQQEDSAVYLCASSLGGTSSGNTIYFGEGSWLTVV.

The V call is TRBV5-1, the J call TRBJ1-2; D may be TRBD1 (6 bases). The CDR3 spans 16 residues. Germline-derived CDR1 and CDR2 are SGHRS and YFSETQ. Trimming stripped 4 bases from V and 6 bases from J, with 22 bases between. The CDR3, as DNA: TGCGCCAGCAGCCCGGGGAGGGGGACGGCGTACGATGGCTACACCTTC. As protein: CASSPGRGTAYDGYTF.

This chain connects TRBV29-1 to TRBJ2-2; the D gene is possibly TRBD2 (6 bases). The CDR3 is 14 amino acids. Germline CDR1 is SQVTM and CDR2 is ANQGSEA. With 4 bases removed from V and 1 base from J, the gap between germline ends came to 10 bases. CDR3 DNA: TGCAGCGTTGCCGGGACTGGGAACACCGGGGAGCTGTTTTTT. Amino acids: CSVAGTGNTGELFF.

V gene TRBV18 combines with J gene TRBJ1-1, with D possibly matching TRBD1 (5 bases). V lost 6 bases and J 0 bases, leaving 14 bases between the germline ends. Germline loops: CDR1 KGHSH, CDR2 LQKENI. CDR3 length: 15 amino acids. CDR3 residues: CASSLGQGLNTEAFF. CDR3 coding DNA: TGTGCCAGCTCCTTGGGGCAGGGATTGAACACTGAAGCTTTCTTT. Supplemented by reference TRBV18 and TRBJ1-1, the full variable domain reads NAGVMQNPRHLVRRRGQEARLRCSPMKGHSHVYWYRQLPEEGLKFMVYLQKENIIDESGMPKERFSAEFPKEGPSILRIQQVVRGDSAAYFCASSLGQGLNTEAFFGQGTRLTVV.

This clone occurred once. The chain couples TRBV2 to TRBJ2-7, with 7 bases aligning to TRBD2. V trimming: 6 bases; J trimming: 0 bases; junction bases outside the gene matches: 8. The CDR3 consists of 15 residues. Germline CDR1 and CDR2: SNHLY and FYNNEI. The CDR3 DNA follows: TGTGCCAGCAGCGCGACTAGCCTGAGCTCCTACGAGCAGTACTTC. Its translation is CASSATSLSSYEQYF.

The chain combines TRBV5-1 with TRBJ2-1; D not certain. The CDR3 consists of 12 residues. Germline V CDR1 and CDR2: SGHRS, YFSETQ. Between the trimmed V and J ends, which lost 4 bases and 5 bases, there was a span of 7 bases. The CDR3 region has the DNA TGCGCCAGCAGCGCGCTCGACAATGAGCAGTTCTTC. This codes for CASSALDNEQFF.

CDR3 coding DNA: TGTGCCAGCAGCCCCCGCTCCAGCGGGGGAGTCAATGAGCAGTTCTTC. Its protein product is CASSPRSSGGVNEQFF. This rearrangement joins TRBV4-2 to TRBJ2-1, with 8 bases identical to TRBD2. The germline V gene encodes CDR1 LGHNA and CDR2 YNFKEQ. This CDR3 is built from 16 residues. Trimming at V came to 4 bases and at J to 6 bases, leaving 11 bases not matched to a gene.

This chain joins TRBV2 and TRBJ2-3, with TRBD2 as a possible D gene (7 bases). There are 14 residues in the CDR3. V was shortened by 6 bases and J by 7 bases, with 17 bases between the two germline ends. The germline gives CDR1 SNHLY, CDR2 FYNNEI. This CDR3 is CASRARGGSYTQYF. DNA of the CDR3: TGTGCCAGCAGGGCGAGGGGGGGCTCATATACGCAGTATTTT.

The rearrangement uses TRBV6-6 and TRBJ2-5; TRBD2 agrees at 9 bases. The CDR3 consists of 15 residues. The V segment lost 5 bases and the J segment 5 bases; nucleotides outside the gene matches: 9. Per the germline V gene, CDR1 is MNHNY and CDR2 is SVGAGI (reference sequence). CDR3 sequence (DNA): TGTGCCAGCAGTACCTTAGCGGGGGTTCGGGAGACCCAGTACTTC. Translating gives CASSTLAGVRETQYF.

The J gene is TRBJ1-4, the V gene TRBV5-1; possibly TRBD1 for D (5 bases). CDR1 is SGHRS and CDR2 is YFSETQ in the germline V gene. V was cut by 2 bases and J by 7 bases, with 12 bases left in between. CDR3 length equals 14 residues. CDR3 bases: TGCGCCAGCAGCTTTGGTGCGGGGGGTGAAAAACTGTTTTTT. It specifies CASSFGAGGEKLFF.

The rearrangement joins TRBV5-1 to TRBJ2-3, with D perhaps matching TRBD2 (6 bases). Germline CDR1 is SGHRS and CDR2 is YFSETQ. V was shortened by 4 bases and J by 6 bases, with 15 bases between the two germline ends. This CDR3 is built from 14 residues. This CDR3 is CASSLSPGGDTQYF. CDR3 nucleotides: TGCGCCAGCAGCCTAAGTCCCGGAGGGGATACGCAGTATTTT.

The rearrangement links TRBV5-5 to TRBJ1-1; 7 bases agree with TRBD1. The CDR3 consists of 15 residues. The trim removed 0 bases at V and 1 base at J, leaving 3 bases unmatched. The germline V gene encodes CDR1 SGHKS and CDR2 YYEKEE (reference sequence). CDR3 residues: CASSLAPGGNTEAFF. The CDR3 DNA is TGTGCCAGCAGCTTGGCCCCAGGGGGGAACACTGAAGCTTTCTTT. Using reference TRBV5-5 and TRBJ1-1 for the parts outside the CDR3, the full variable domain is DAGVTQSPTHLIKTRGQQVTLRCSPISGHKSVSWYQQVLGQGPQFIFQYYEKEERGRGNFPDRFSARQFPNYSSELNVNALLLGDSALYLCASSLAPGGNTEAFFGQGTRLTVV.

This clone turned up a few times. The chain employs TRBV7-2 and TRBJ1-5; tentatively, D is TRBD1 (5 bases). With 5 bases removed from V and 0 bases from J, the gap between germline ends came to 11 bases. This CDR3 is 15 amino acids long. Germline assignment: CDR1 SGHTA and CDR2 FQGNSA. In DNA form, the CDR3 reads TGTGCCAGCAGCCAATGGGGGGATAGCAATCAGCCCCAGCATTTT. Amino acid sequence: CASSQWGDSNQPQHF.

The V and J genes are TRBV24-1 and TRBJ2-3; TRBD1 aligns across 11 bases. V lost 5 bases, J lost 6 bases, and 9 bases stayed unmatched. Germline CDR1 is KGHDR and CDR2 is SFDVKD. The CDR3 has 16 amino acids. The CDR3: CATSADRGRMIDTQYF. CDR3 DNA: TGTGCCACCAGTGCGGACAGGGGGCGGATGATCGATACGCAGTATTTT.

This clone was seen only once. The J gene is TRBJ2-2, the V gene TRBV27; 11 nucleotides align to TRBD1. The CDR3 is 17 residues long. Trimming cost V 3 bases and J 5 bases; bases outside gene matches: 8. Germline V gives CDR1 MNHEY, CDR2 SMNVEV (reference sequence). The CDR3 sequence is CASSFARGDRGTGELFF. The CDR3 DNA is TGTGCCAGCAGTTTCGCCCGCGGGGACAGGGGGACCGGGGAGCTGTTTTTT.

This sequence joins TRBV6-2 or TRBV6-3 and TRBJ2-7, with TRBD1 matching 8 bases. Germline CDR1 is MNHEY and CDR2 is SVGEGT. The CDR3 totals 14 residues. Germline trimming cut 2 bases from V and 2 bases from J; bases unmatched to any gene: 2. Here the CDR3 reads CASSYRTGPYEQYF. The CDR3 DNA reads TGTGCCAGCAGTTACCGGACAGGGCCCTACGAGCAGTACTTC.

The chain carries TRBV30 and TRBJ1-5, with D uncertain. Germline-derived CDR1 and CDR2 are GTSNPN and SVGIG (reference sequence). The V and J ends lost 2 bases and 7 bases respectively, with 12 bases between them. The CDR3 consists of 13 residues. The CDR3 bases are TGTGCCTGGAGTCCCTATCCCGGGCAGCCCCAGCATTTT. It is translated as CAWSPYPGQPQHF.

This clone is a singleton in its sample. The chain combines TRBV10-3 with TRBJ2-2, with 7 nucleotides matching TRBD1. CDR3 length equals 15 residues. Germline values: CDR1 ENHRY, CDR2 SYGVKD. J was trimmed by 3 bases and V by 8 bases; bases with no gene match: 9. CDR3 DNA: TGTGCCATCGGGACAGATGGGGCCGACACCGGGGAGCTGTTTTTT. Its translation: CAIGTDGADTGELFF.

J is TRBJ2-7 and V is TRBV10-2, with 7 bases fitting TRBD2. Losses at the gene ends were 6 bases for V and 2 bases for J; bases not matched to a gene: 4. The CDR3 is 13 amino acids. CDR1 and CDR2 from the germline V gene are WSHSY and SAAADI. The CDR3 reads CASRSGTTYEQYF. As DNA, the CDR3 is TGCGCCAGCAGGTCGGGGACTACCTACGAGCAGTACTTC.

The V gene is TRBV5-1, the J gene TRBJ2-7, with 8 bases lining up with TRBD1. Germline lookup yields CDR1 SGHRS and CDR2 YFSETQ. CDR3 length equals 19 residues. The V segment lost 4 bases and the J segment 0 bases; nucleotides outside the gene matches: 18. The CDR3 loop reads CASSPRMGMGQVTSYEQYF. CDR3 nucleotide sequence: TGCGCCAGCAGCCCACGTATGGGAATGGGACAGGTAACCTCCTACGAGCAGTACTTC. Supplemented by reference TRBV5-1 and TRBJ2-7, the full variable domain reads KAGVTQTPRYLIKTRGQQVTLSCSPISGHRSVSWYQQTPGQGLQFLFEYFSETQRNKGNFPGRFSGRQFSNSRSEMNVSTLELGDSALYLCASSPRMGMGQVTSYEQYFGPGTRLTVT.

This clone was detected only a few times. The V and J genes are TRBV18 and TRBJ1-1; the D is unclear. This CDR3 has 16 residues. The V end was cut by 3 bases, the J end by 4 bases, with 18 bases between. Germline V lookup: CDR1 KGHSH, CDR2 LQKENI. The CDR3 DNA follows: TGTGCCAGCTCACCTTCCCCACTGAGCGGAGGCACTGAAGCTTTCTTT. Translated, it gives CASSPSPLSGGTEAFF.

The rearrangement uses TRBV19 and TRBJ2-7; D is undetermined. The CDR3 sequence is 12 residues long. Trimming left V 5 bases short and J 6 bases short, with 11 bases between. Germline-derived CDR1 and CDR2 are LNHDA and SQIVND (reference sequence). Written as DNA, the CDR3 is TGTGCCAGTAGTGGGTCCGGGTCCGAGCAGTACTTC. Its translation: CASSGSGSEQYF.

The V and J genes are TRBV5-1 and TRBJ2-7, with TRBD1 as a possible D gene (6 bases). The V and J ends lost 0 bases and 0 bases respectively, with 22 bases between them. Germline CDR1 SGHRS, CDR2 YFSETQ. This CDR3 region has 19 residues. The DNA of the CDR3 is TGCGCCAGCAGCTTGGGCTGGGGACAACCCAACCCCTACTCCTACGAGCAGTACTTC. Protein product: CASSLGWGQPNPYSYEQYF.

This rearrangement joins TRBV5-1 to TRBJ2-2; 9 bases align to TRBD1. CDR1 and CDR2 (germline): SGHRS, YFSETQ. The CDR3 consists of 15 residues. V lost 6 bases to trimming and J lost 5 bases; unmatched junction nucleotides: 8. The CDR3 DNA reads as TGCGCCAGCAAATATACAGGGGGCTTTACCGGGGAGCTGTTTTTT. It specifies CASKYTGGFTGELFF.

The chain has TRBV2 and TRBJ1-4; TRBD1 matches 7 bases. Germline values: CDR1 SNHLY, CDR2 FYNNEI. This CDR3 has 14 residues. J lost 5 bases, V lost 3 bases, and 3 bases had no gene match. CDR3 in amino acids: CASSDQGVNEKLFF. DNA of the CDR3: TGTGCCAGCAGTGATCAGGGGGTAAATGAAAAACTGTTTTTT.

The CDR3 is CASSRDRSRDTQYF. The CDR3 DNA follows: TGTGCCAGCAGCCGGGACAGGTCCAGGGATACGCAGTATTTT. The rearrangement uses TRBV14 and TRBJ2-3; 8 bases agree with TRBD1. The V gene's germline CDR1 is SGHDN and CDR2 FVKESK. This CDR3 is 14 amino acids long. V shed 4 bases and J 6 bases; nucleotides not matched to a gene: 6.

The genes are TRBV7-9 and TRBJ1-4; D might be TRBD1 (6 bases). The CDR3 spans 14 residues. The ends were cut back, 5 bases at V and 8 bases at J, with 15 bases in the middle. CDR1 SEHNR and CDR2 FQNEAQ come from the germline V gene (reference sequence). CDR3 sequence reads: CASSEGVLREKLFF. The DNA of the CDR3 is TGTGCCAGCAGCGAGGGGGTACTGCGGGAAAAACTGTTTTTT.